This T cell receptor beta chain was retrieved from a study of blood T cell repertoires in COVID-19. For the study at large: Both acute and convalescent COVID-19 samples were obtained from the United States, Italy and Spain.

As handled by the study authors: Estimation of nucleated cell counts relied on the amplification of reference gene primers. The data were produced by immunoSEQ multiplex PCR, yet TCRdb's version contains in-frame clones alone and is incomplete. The D gene and trimming were derived from the DNA, and the V and J assignments and clone size from that table. The sample yields about 140,000 clones, 70% to 90% seen once. In germline, CDR1 is SEHNR, CDR2 FQNEAQ (reference sequence). This CDR3 is built from 14 residues. The V gene lost 1 base and the J gene lost 3 bases, with 7 bases spanning the gap. What was sequenced was peripheral blood. The TCR originated in a woman aged 60-70 years with acute or convalescent COVID-19. This chain joins TRBV7-9 and TRBJ2-1; D may be TRBD1 (5 bases). The CDR3 nucleotides are TGTGCCAGCAGCTTAGGCAGGGACTACAATGAGCAGTTCTTC. This codes for CASSLGRDYNEQFF.